These 32 T cell receptor beta chains came from one sample sequenced in a study of blood T cells in healthy people across ages. Combining a sample-barcoded 5' primer with a J-beta primer mix, a second PCR ran for roughly 7 to 11 cycles. TCRdb reprocessed the 5' RACE reads with MiXCR, giving one entry per CDR3 protein. The sample records about 1.8 million distinct CDR3 sequences, around half being singletons. The material sequenced was blood. Receptor source: a woman in her forties in good health.

The chain links TRBV6-5 to TRBJ1-2, with D possibly matching TRBD1 (6 bases). Trimming removed 5 bases from V and 2 bases from J, with 12 bases in between. This CDR3 is built from 14 residues. Germline loops: CDR1 MNHEY, CDR2 SVGAGI. The CDR3 bases are TGTGCCAGCAGTAAGGAGCAGGGGAACTATGGCTACACCTTC. Its protein is CASSKEQGNYGYTF.

CDR3 sequence (DNA): TGTGCCACCAGTGATTTGAGGGGGGGAGGCGCGGGCGAATCGAGCGGCTACACCTTC. Its translation is CATSDLRGGGAGESSGYTF. The chain uses TRBV24-1 and TRBJ1-2; possibly TRBD1 for D (6 bases). This CDR3 has 19 amino acids. CDR1 is KGHDR and CDR2 is SFDVKD in the germline V gene. V lost 0 bases and J lost 8, with 27 bases in between.

V is TRBV6-5 and J is TRBJ1-2; D remains unclear. Trimming took 4 bases from V and 8 from J, leaving 20 bases between them. The CDR3 extends over 15 amino acids. Germline V lookup: CDR1 MNHEY, CDR2 SVGAGI. CDR3 coding DNA: TGTGCCAGCAGTTCTTACCGCGACTCAGCACGAGGCTACACCTTC. It translates to CASSSYRDSARGYTF.

V gene TRBV5-1 combines with J gene TRBJ2-7, with 10 bases aligning to TRBD2. This CDR3 comprises 16 residues. CDR1 and CDR2 (germline): SGHRS, YFSETQ. Trimming removed 6 bases from V and 0 bases from J; junction bases left unmatched: 9. The CDR3 sequence: CASNETPSGSSYEQYF. Here the CDR3 DNA reads TGCGCCAGCAACGAAACACCTAGCGGGAGCTCCTACGAGCAGTACTTC. Based on the CDR3 plus reference TRBV5-1 and TRBJ2-7, the full variable domain is KAGVTQTPRYLIKTRGQQVTLSCSPISGHRSVSWYQQTPGQGLQFLFEYFSETQRNKGNFPGRFSGRQFSNSRSEMNVSTLELGDSALYLCASNETPSGSSYEQYFGPGTRLTVT.

The chain combines TRBV28 with TRBJ1-1; 10 bases match TRBD1. Germline CDR1 is MDHEN and CDR2 is SYDVKM. This CDR3 is built from 14 residues. V gave up 6 bases and J gave up 11 bases; unmatched junction bases: 12. Written as DNA, the CDR3 is TGTGCCAGCAGAACTCCGGACAGGGGGTATTCGGCTTTCTTT. It is translated as CASRTPDRGYSAFF.

The V call is TRBV6-6, the J call TRBJ2-7; possibly TRBD1 for D (6 bases). Trimming cost V 2 bases and J 1 base, with 12 bases left between them. This CDR3 contains 15 residues. Germline CDR1 and CDR2: MNHNY and SVGAGI (reference sequence). CDR3 DNA sequence: TGTGCCAGCAGTTACCCCGGGACATCTTCCTACGAGCAGTACTTC. Its translation is CASSYPGTSSYEQYF.

The chain combines TRBV5-1 with TRBJ1-2, with D possibly matching TRBD1 (6 bases). The CDR3 totals 15 residues. With 4 bases removed from V and 6 bases from J, the gap between germline ends came to 19 bases. Germline-derived CDR1 and CDR2 are SGHRS and YFSETQ. The CDR3 protein is CASSLPSGTPDGYTF. CDR3 nucleotides: TGCGCCAGCAGCCTTCCTAGTGGGACACCTGATGGCTACACCTTC. The whole variable domain, filled in from reference TRBV5-1 and TRBJ1-2, reads KAGVTQTPRYLIKTRGQQVTLSCSPISGHRSVSWYQQTPGQGLQFLFEYFSETQRNKGNFPGRFSGRQFSNSRSEMNVSTLELGDSALYLCASSLPSGTPDGYTFGSGTRLTVV.

The chain combines TRBV5-4 with TRBJ2-6; 7 nucleotides agree with TRBD2. The CDR3 runs 15 residues. V dropped 7 bases and J dropped 3; count of bases not matched to a gene: 7. Germline V gene sequence: CDR1 SGHNT, CDR2 YYREEE (reference sequence). In DNA form, the CDR3 reads TGTGCCAGCCTTTCGGGGGGAGATGGGGCCAACGTCCTGACTTTC. As protein: CASLSGGDGANVLTF.

This clonotype has just a few counts. The chain recombines TRBV29-1 with TRBJ2-3; TRBD1 matches 7 bases. Germline loops: CDR1 SQVTM, CDR2 ANQGSEA. CDR3 length: 20 amino acids. V lost 4 bases to trimming and J lost 0 bases; unmatched junction nucleotides: 22. The CDR3 DNA is TGCAGCGTTGTTCCATACCGCGGACAGAGTAGGGGGCTCAGCACAGATACGCAGTATTTT. It yields the protein CSVVPYRGQSRGLSTDTQYF.

Details on this clonotype: Compared with germline, one end of the junction differs, possibly owing to a read error. V gene TRBV12-3 or TRBV12-4 combines with J gene TRBJ2-7; 7 bases agree with TRBD1. This CDR3 comprises 14 residues. Here the CDR3 DNA reads TGTGCCGGCAGTTTACGACAGGGCGCCTACGAGCAGTACTTC. Translated: CAGSLRQGAYEQYF.

This clonotype has at least ten counts. The chain recombines TRBV5-1 with TRBJ2-5; 9 positions match TRBD1. The germline gives CDR1 SGHRS, CDR2 YFSETQ. The length of the CDR3 is 16 residues. J was trimmed by 4 bases and V by 3 bases; bases with no gene match: 10. The DNA of the CDR3 is TGCGCCAGCAGCTCCCGACAGGGGGAAGTGAGAGAGACCCAGTACTTC. Its protein product is CASSSRQGEVRETQYF.

V is TRBV20-1 and J is TRBJ2-1, with TRBD2 identical over 7 bases. The CDR3 sequence is 15 residues long. Germline CDR1 DFQATT, CDR2 SNEGSKA (reference sequence). J gave up 5 bases and V 7 bases, and 14 bases lay outside the gene matches. The DNA for the CDR3 is TGCAGTGACTCTTTGACCGGGACTATACACAATGAGCAGTTCTTC. The encoded protein is CSDSLTGTIHNEQFF.

The J gene is TRBJ2-1, the V gene TRBV27, with D unresolved. CDR3 size: 17 residues. V was trimmed by 5 bases and J by 8 bases, leaving 25 bases between them. Germline V gives CDR1 MNHEY, CDR2 SMNVEV (reference sequence). Here the CDR3 reads CASSLSKQSLFHDEQFF. Here the CDR3 DNA reads TGTGCCAGCAGTCTTTCCAAACAGAGTCTATTTCATGATGAGCAGTTCTTC.

The rearrangement uses TRBV14 and TRBJ1-6, with D unclear. The CDR3 has 14 residues. The V end lost 0 bases, the J end lost 3 bases, and 3 bases lay between the germline ends. Per germline, CDR1 SGHDN and CDR2 FVKESK. The CDR3 here is CASSQELYNSPLHF. CDR3 sequence (DNA): TGTGCCAGCAGCCAAGAACTCTATAATTCACCCCTCCACTTT.

The chain is built from TRBV27 and TRBJ2-7; D may be TRBD1 or TRBD2 (5 bases each). With the DNA end fitting TRBJ2-5 better, the J assignment may be wrong. CDR3 length: 16 residues. Germline V gene lookup returns CDR1 MNHEY and CDR2 SMNVEV (reference sequence). For the CDR3, the DNA is TGTGCCAGCAGTTCCGGTAGGGGACGGTGGTCGGAGACCCAGTACTTC. Protein: CASSSGRGRWSETQYF.

Only a few counts were recorded for this clonotype. The chain has TRBV7-9 and TRBJ2-7; 8 bases align to TRBD1. The V gene end was trimmed by 4 bases and the J gene end by 3 bases; junction bases not matched to a gene: 8. The germline V gene has CDR1 SEHNR and CDR2 FQNEAQ (reference sequence). The CDR3 extends over 15 amino acids. CDR3 sequence: CASSSTGGLHYEQYF. As DNA, the CDR3 is TGTGCCAGCAGCTCAACAGGGGGGTTACACTACGAGCAGTACTTC.

The chain employs TRBV12-3 or TRBV12-4 and TRBJ1-2, with 9 bases aligning to TRBD1. V shed 5 bases, J shed 4 bases, and the junction held 8 bases outside the gene matches. The length of the CDR3 is 15 residues. CDR3 sequence reads: CASSPTTGGSYGYTF. For the CDR3, the DNA is TGTGCCAGCAGTCCTACCACAGGGGGCAGCTATGGCTACACCTTC.

V and J are TRBV4-2 and TRBJ2-3, with a weak D call TRBD1 (6 bases). The CDR3 extends over 11 amino acids. V lost 9 bases, J lost 4 bases, and 8 bases lay in between. Germline V gene data show CDR1 as LGHNA and CDR2 as YNFKEQ. The CDR3 region is CASQGPDTQYF. The CDR3 coding sequence is TGTGCCAGTCAGGGGCCAGATACGCAGTATTTT.

The CDR3, as DNA: TGCAGTGCTAGAGATCCTGGTGCAGGGACAGTGCGTCGAGAGACCCAGTACTTC. Encoded protein: CSARDPGAGTVRRETQYF. This chain connects TRBV20-1 to TRBJ2-7, with 7 bases aligning to TRBD1. The J call may be mistaken, given a closer DNA end match to TRBJ2-5. From germline, CDR1 is DFQATT and CDR2 SNEGSKA (reference sequence). The CDR3 loop spans 18 amino acids.

This clonotype has only a few counts. This rearrangement joins TRBV5-1 to TRBJ2-7; the match to TRBD1 covers 8 bases. This CDR3 spans 15 amino acids. Germline CDR1 reads SGHRS; CDR2 reads YFSETQ. Trimming cost V 1 base and J 2 bases; bases outside gene matches: 5. The CDR3 bases are TGCGCCAGCAGCTTGTCGGACAGGGTTGCCTACGAGCAGTACTTC. Its protein is CASSLSDRVAYEQYF.

This clonotype was counted between two and nine times. Compared with germline, one end of the junction differs, possibly owing to a read error. The rearrangement links TRBV12-3 or TRBV12-4 to TRBJ1-6; 7 bases agree with TRBD1. This CDR3 region has 14 residues. CDR3 DNA sequence: TGTGCCAGCAGGCCCGGGACAGATAACTCACCCCTCCACTTT. Translated, it gives CASRPGTDNSPLHF.

The chain is built from TRBV7-2 and TRBJ2-3; the D gene could be TRBD1 or TRBD2 (5 bases each). CDR1 is SGHTA and CDR2 is FQGNSA in the germline V gene. This CDR3 has 15 amino acids. The V and J ends lost 5 bases and 6 bases respectively, with 18 bases between them. In nucleotides, the CDR3 is TGTGCCAGCAGCCCATCCGGGACCCCCCCCGATACGCAGTATTTT. Its translation is CASSPSGTPPDTQYF.

The rearrangement uses TRBV6-5 and TRBJ1-1; tentative D call: TRBD1 (5 bases). V was cut by 2 bases and J by 5 bases, with 12 bases left in between. Germline V gene sequence: CDR1 MNHEY, CDR2 SVGAGI. The CDR3 covers 14 residues. CDR3 region: CASSYRGRGTEAFF. In DNA form, the CDR3 reads TGTGCCAGCAGTTACAGGGGCCGGGGGACTGAAGCTTTCTTT.

The chain couples TRBV7-2 to TRBJ2-1, with 12 bases matching TRBD2. The CDR3 is 17 amino acids. The V segment lost 5 bases and the J segment 4 bases; nucleotides outside the gene matches: 9. The V gene's germline CDR1 is SGHTA and CDR2 FQGNSA. The DNA of the CDR3 is TGTGCCAGCAGCCGCAGCTCTCTAGCGGGGGGGTACAATGAGCAGTTCTTC. Amino acid sequence: CASSRSSLAGGYNEQFF.

The chain combines TRBV6-2 or TRBV6-3 with TRBJ2-5; 7 nucleotides line up with TRBD1. The V segment lost 7 bases and the J segment 2 bases; nucleotides outside the gene matches: 7. CDR1 is MNHEY, CDR2 SVGEGT, per germline. The CDR3 spans 14 residues. The CDR3 sequence is CASTVGQVQETQYF. DNA of the CDR3: TGTGCCAGCACCGTTGGACAGGTTCAAGAGACCCAGTACTTC.

This clonotype came up many times. This sequence joins TRBV29-1 and TRBJ2-3; 11 bases are shared with TRBD2. V was pared by 5 bases and J by 2 bases, with 3 bases of the junction left unmatched. This CDR3 has 14 residues. The germline V gene has CDR1 SQVTM and CDR2 ANQGSEA. The CDR3 nucleotides read TGCAGCGTTTCTAGCGGGGGGTTCACAGATACGCAGTATTTT. It encodes CSVSSGGFTDTQYF.

A remark on this clonotype: One end of the junction does not line up with germline, which may come from a read error. The rearrangement joins TRBV5-6 to TRBJ2-3, with TRBD2 matching 7 bases. The CDR3 has 16 residues. The germline V gene has CDR1 SGHDT and CDR2 YYEEEE. This CDR3 is CAGSRLWLRGADTQYF. CDR3 DNA sequence: TGTGCCGGCAGCCGGTTGTGGTTACGGGGGGCAGATACGCAGTATTTT. The entire variable domain, with the rest obtained from reference TRBV5-6 and TRBJ2-3, is as follows: DAGVTQSPTHLIKTRGQQVTLRCSPKSGHDTVSWYQQALGQGPQFIFQYYEEEERQRGNFPDRFSGHQFPNYSSELNVNALLLGDSALYLCAGSRLWLRGADTQYFGPGTRLTVL.

This clonotype was seen a handful of times. This chain connects TRBV15 to TRBJ1-2; D not resolved. The CDR3 has 14 residues. Germline CDR1 and CDR2: LNHNV and YYDKDF (reference sequence). The V end was cut by 3 bases, the J end by 3 bases, with 11 bases between. In nucleotides, the CDR3 is TGTGCCACCAGCAGCTCAACTGCAGACTATGGCTACACCTTC. Encoded protein: CATSSSTADYGYTF. The whole variable domain, remainder taken from reference TRBV15 and TRBJ1-2, is DAMVIQNPRYQVTQFGKPVTLSCSQTLNHNVMYWYQQKSSQAPKLLFHYYDKDFNNEADTPDNFQSRRPNTSFCFLDIRSPGLGDTAMYLCATSSSTADYGYTFGSGTRLTVV.

The CDR3, as DNA: TGTGCCAGCAGCGCGTTCACAGGGGATTCCTATGGCTACACCTTC. It encodes CASSAFTGDSYGYTF. The V call is TRBV7-9, the J call TRBJ1-2, with 7 positions matching TRBD1. V shed 5 bases, J shed 4 bases, and the junction held 10 bases outside the gene matches. Germline V gene sequence: CDR1 SEHNR, CDR2 FQNEAQ (reference sequence). The CDR3 has 15 amino acids.

This clonotype was counted many times. The chain couples TRBV5-1 to TRBJ2-3, with D maybe TRBD2 (6 bases). The CDR3 totals 15 residues. Germline lookup yields CDR1 SGHRS and CDR2 YFSETQ. The germline V and J ends were trimmed by 5 bases and 0 bases, with 13 bases remaining between them. CDR3 coding DNA: TGCGCCAGCAGTCCCCGGGGGAGTAGCACAGATACGCAGTATTTT. It codes for CASSPRGSSTDTQYF.

About this clonotype: A junction end diverges from the germline sequence, so it may reflect a read error. This rearrangement joins TRBV6-5 to TRBJ2-1; a weak D match, TRBD1 (6 bases). Germline V gives CDR1 MNHEY, CDR2 SVGAGI. The CDR3 covers 16 residues. The CDR3 DNA sequence: TGTGCCTGCAGTTCAGCGAGGGGGAGCTCCTACAATGAGCAGTTCTTC. Translation gives CACSSARGSSYNEQFF.

This clonotype has only a few counts. V is TRBV7-2 and J is TRBJ1-2, with D unresolved. This CDR3 has 11 amino acids. CDR1 is SGHTA, CDR2 FQGNSA, per germline. V lost 2 bases and J 12 bases, leaving 10 bases between the germline ends. The CDR3 nucleotides read TGTGCCAGCAGCTTACCCGGGCCAAACACCTTC. Encoded protein: CASSLPGPNTF.